This TCR beta chain was sequenced for a study of monozygotic twins with inflammatory bowel disease. CDR1 and CDR2 from the germline V gene are DFQATT and SNEGSKA (reference sequence). CDR3 length: 14 amino acids. A remark on this clonotype: The antigen remains unidentified.

General study results and limits: Twins with IBD had fewer clonotypes in common with others than healthy twins, particularly during disease activity. T cell subtypes that differed could not be told apart.

TCRdb reprocessed the 5' RACE reads and keeps a single row for each CDR3 protein, giving no DNA. The specimen's table records over 130,000 distinct CDR3 sequences. Blood samples of 2 to 3 ml were drawn from every donor. The chain combines TRBV20-1 with TRBJ2-7; with no DNA, the TCRdb D assignment of TRBD1 cannot be verified. This TCR derives from a human donor with ulcerative colitis or Crohn's disease, or a healthy co-twin of an affected twin (not recorded which). What was sequenced was blood. This CDR3 is CSAKSNRDYYEQYF.